The 2 T cell receptor beta chains presented below share a single source sample, sequenced in a study of blood T cell repertoires in COVID-19. TCRdb's copy holds only in-frame clones and misses some; the assay was immunoSEQ multiplex PCR. The sample comprises tens of thousands of clones, approximately 82% of which are singletons, and around a quarter rests with the top ten. Input material: peripheral blood. Receptor source: a man aged 60-69 years with acute or convalescent COVID-19.

The rearrangement uses TRBV5-1 and TRBJ1-2, with TRBD1 as a possible D gene (5 bases). The CDR3 has 12 amino acids. V was trimmed by 4 bases and J by 8 bases, leaving 12 bases between them. CDR1 and CDR2 from the germline V gene are SGHRS and YFSETQ. The CDR3 here is CASSLNQGGYTF. The CDR3 DNA reads TGCGCCAGCAGCCTCAACCAGGGAGGCTACACCTTC.

This sequence joins TRBV5-8 and TRBJ1-2; 8 bases match TRBD1. The CDR3 consists of 18 residues. Germline CDR1 SGHTS, CDR2 YDEGEE. Trimming at V came to 3 bases and at J to 0 bases, leaving 13 bases not matched to a gene. In DNA form, the CDR3 reads TGTGCCAGCAGCTCGACCAGTGGGGGACAGGTCCCTAACTATGGCTACACCTTC. Its translation: CASSSTSGGQVPNYGYTF.